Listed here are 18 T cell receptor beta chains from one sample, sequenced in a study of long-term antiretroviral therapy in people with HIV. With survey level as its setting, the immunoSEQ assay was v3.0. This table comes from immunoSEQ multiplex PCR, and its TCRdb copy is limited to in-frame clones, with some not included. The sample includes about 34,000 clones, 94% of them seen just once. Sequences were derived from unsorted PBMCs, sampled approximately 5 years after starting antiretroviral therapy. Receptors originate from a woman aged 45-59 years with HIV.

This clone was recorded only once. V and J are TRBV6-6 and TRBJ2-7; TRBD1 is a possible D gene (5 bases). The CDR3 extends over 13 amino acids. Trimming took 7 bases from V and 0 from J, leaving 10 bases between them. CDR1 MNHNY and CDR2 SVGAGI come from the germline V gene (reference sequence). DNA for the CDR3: TGTGCCAGCACCCCAGGGTTCTCCTACGAGCAGTACTTC. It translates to CASTPGFSYEQYF.

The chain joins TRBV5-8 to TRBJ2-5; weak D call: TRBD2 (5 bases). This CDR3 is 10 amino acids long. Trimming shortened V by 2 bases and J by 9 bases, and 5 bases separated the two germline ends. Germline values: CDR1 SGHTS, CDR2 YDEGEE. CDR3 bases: TGTGCCAGCAGCTTCGGGGCCCAGTACTTC. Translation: CASSFGAQYF. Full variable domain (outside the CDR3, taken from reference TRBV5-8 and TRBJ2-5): EAGVTQSPTHLIKTRGQQATLRCSPISGHTSVYWYQQALGLGLQFLLWYDEGEERNRGNFPPRFSGRQFPNYSSELNVNALELEDSALYLCASSFGAQYFGPGTRLLVL.

The CDR3 spells CASSQTEQGGTDTQYF. CDR3 bases: TGTGCCAGCAGCCAAACCGAGCAGGGGGGGACAGATACGCAGTATTTT. The rearrangement uses TRBV4-2 and TRBJ2-3, with D perhaps TRBD1 or TRBD2 (7 bases each). From germline, CDR1 is LGHNA and CDR2 YNFKEQ. The CDR3 contains 16 residues. V lost 2 bases, J lost 3 bases, and 15 bases lay in between.

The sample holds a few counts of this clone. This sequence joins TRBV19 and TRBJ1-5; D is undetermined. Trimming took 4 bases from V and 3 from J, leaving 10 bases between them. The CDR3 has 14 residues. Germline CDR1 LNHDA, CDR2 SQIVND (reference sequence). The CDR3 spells CASSTYQHNQPQHF. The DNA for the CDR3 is TGTGCCAGTAGTACCTACCAACACAATCAGCCCCAGCATTTT.

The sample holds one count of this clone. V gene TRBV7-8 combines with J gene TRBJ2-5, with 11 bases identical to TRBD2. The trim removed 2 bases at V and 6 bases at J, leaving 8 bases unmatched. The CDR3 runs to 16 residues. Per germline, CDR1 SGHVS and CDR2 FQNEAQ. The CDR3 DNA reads TGTGCCAGCAGCTTACCCCGACTAGCGGGGACAAAGACCCAGTACTTC. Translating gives CASSLPRLAGTKTQYF.

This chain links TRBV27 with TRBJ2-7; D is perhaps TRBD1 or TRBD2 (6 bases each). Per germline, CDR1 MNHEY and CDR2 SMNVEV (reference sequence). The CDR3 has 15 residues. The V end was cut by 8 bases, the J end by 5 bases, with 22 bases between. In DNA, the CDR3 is TGTGCCAGCTCAGTTGAGGTAGGGGGGCGCAACGAGCAGTACTTC. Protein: CASSVEVGGRNEQYF.

The CDR3 sequence is CATSRDGGSPTDTQYF. The DNA of the CDR3 is TGTGCCACCAGCAGAGATGGGGGCAGTCCCACAGATACGCAGTATTTT. The gene calls are TRBV15 and TRBJ2-3, with a weak D call TRBD1 (6 bases). CDR1 LNHNV and CDR2 YYDKDF come from the germline V gene (reference sequence). CDR3 length: 16 residues. The V gene lost 0 bases and the J gene lost 2 bases, with 12 bases spanning the gap.

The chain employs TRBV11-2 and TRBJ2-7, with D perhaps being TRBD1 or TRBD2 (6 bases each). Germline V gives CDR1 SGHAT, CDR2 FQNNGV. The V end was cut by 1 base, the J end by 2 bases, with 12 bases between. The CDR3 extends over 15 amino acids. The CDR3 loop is CASSLVAGEAYEQYF. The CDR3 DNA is TGTGCCAGCAGCTTAGTCGCAGGGGAGGCCTACGAGCAGTACTTC.

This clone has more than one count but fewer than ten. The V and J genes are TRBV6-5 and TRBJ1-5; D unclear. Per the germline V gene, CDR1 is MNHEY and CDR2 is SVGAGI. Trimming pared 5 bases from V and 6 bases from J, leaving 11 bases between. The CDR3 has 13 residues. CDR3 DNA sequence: TGTGCCAGCAGTGCCGGACTAGGTCAGCCCCAGCATTTT. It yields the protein CASSAGLGQPQHF.

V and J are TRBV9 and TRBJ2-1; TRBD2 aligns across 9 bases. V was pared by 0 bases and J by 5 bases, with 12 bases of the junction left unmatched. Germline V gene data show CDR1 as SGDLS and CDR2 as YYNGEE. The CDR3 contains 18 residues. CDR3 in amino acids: CASSVGPWGTSFNNEQFF. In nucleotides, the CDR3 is TGTGCCAGCAGCGTAGGACCATGGGGGACTAGCTTCAACAATGAGCAGTTCTTC.

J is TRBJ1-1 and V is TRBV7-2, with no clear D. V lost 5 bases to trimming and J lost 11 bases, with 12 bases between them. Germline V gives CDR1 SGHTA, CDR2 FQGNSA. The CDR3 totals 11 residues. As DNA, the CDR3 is TGTGCCAGCAGCCAGTCGATCGGGGCTTTCTTT. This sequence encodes CASSQSIGAFF.

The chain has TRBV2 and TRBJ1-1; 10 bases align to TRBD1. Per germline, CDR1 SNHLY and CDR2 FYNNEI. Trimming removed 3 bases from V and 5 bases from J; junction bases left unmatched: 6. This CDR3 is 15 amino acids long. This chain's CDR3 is CASSENGQGVTEAFF. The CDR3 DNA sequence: TGTGCCAGCAGTGAGAACGGACAGGGGGTGACTGAAGCTTTCTTT.

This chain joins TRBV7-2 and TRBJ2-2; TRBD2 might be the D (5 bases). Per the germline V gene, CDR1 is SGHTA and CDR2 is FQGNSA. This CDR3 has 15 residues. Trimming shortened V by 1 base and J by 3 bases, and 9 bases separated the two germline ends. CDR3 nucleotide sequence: TGTGCCAGCAGCTTAGACGGACTGCACACCGGGGAGCTGTTTTTT. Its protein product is CASSLDGLHTGELFF.

Written as DNA, the CDR3 is TGTGCCAGCAGCTTCCAGGGATTCTCTGGGGCCAACGTCCTGACTTTC. This sequence encodes CASSFQGFSGANVLTF. J is TRBJ2-6 and V is TRBV11-2; TRBD1 might be the D (5 bases). The germline gives CDR1 SGHAT, CDR2 FQNNGV. V was shortened by 3 bases and J by 0 bases, with 9 bases between the two germline ends. The CDR3 extends over 16 amino acids.

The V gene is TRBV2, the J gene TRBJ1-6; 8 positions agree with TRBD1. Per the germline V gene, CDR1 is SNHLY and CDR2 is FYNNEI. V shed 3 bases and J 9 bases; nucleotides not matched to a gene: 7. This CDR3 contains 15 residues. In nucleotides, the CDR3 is TGTGCCAGCAGTGATGCAGGGGGCCTGGGTTCACCCCTCCACTTT. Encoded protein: CASSDAGGLGSPLHF. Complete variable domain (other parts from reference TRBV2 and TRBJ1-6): EPEVTQTPSHQVTQMGQEVILRCVPISNHLYFYWYRQILGQKVEFLVSFYNNEISEKSEIFDDQFSVERPDGSNFTLKIRSTKLEDSAMYFCASSDAGGLGSPLHFGNGTRLTVT.

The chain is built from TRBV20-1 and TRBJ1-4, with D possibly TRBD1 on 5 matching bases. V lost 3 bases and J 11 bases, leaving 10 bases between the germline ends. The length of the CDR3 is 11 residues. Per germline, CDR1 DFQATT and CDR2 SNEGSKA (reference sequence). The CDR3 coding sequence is TGCAGTGCTAGGATGGGGGAGAAACTGTTTTTT. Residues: CSARMGEKLFF.

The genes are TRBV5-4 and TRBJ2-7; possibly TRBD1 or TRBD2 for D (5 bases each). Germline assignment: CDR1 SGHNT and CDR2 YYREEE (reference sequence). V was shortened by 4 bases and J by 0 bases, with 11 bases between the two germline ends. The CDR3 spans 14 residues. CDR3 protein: CASSMGDGSYEQYF. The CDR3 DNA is TGTGCCAGCAGCATGGGGGACGGCTCCTACGAGCAGTACTTC.

The DNA for the CDR3 is TGTGCCAGCAGCCGCGAGCGGGTGTGGGGGGAGCAGTACTTC. Translating gives CASSRERVWGEQYF. V and J are TRBV7-2 and TRBJ2-7; D possibly corresponds to TRBD2 (6 bases). Germline values: CDR1 SGHTA, CDR2 FQGNSA. The CDR3 is 14 amino acids. Trimming removed 5 bases from V and 7 bases from J, with 18 bases in between.